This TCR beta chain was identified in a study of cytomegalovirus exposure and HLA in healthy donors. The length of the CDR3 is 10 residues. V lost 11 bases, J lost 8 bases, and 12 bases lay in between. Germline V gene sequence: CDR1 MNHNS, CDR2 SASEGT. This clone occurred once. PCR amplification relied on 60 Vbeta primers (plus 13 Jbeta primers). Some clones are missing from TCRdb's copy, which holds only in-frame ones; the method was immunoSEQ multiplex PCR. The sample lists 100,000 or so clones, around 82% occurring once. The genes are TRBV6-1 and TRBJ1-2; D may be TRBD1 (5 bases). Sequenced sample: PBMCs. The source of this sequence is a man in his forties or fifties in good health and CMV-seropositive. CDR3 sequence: CAGRGEGYTF. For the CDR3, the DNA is TGTGCCGGGAGGGGAGAGGGCTACACCTTC.